A selection of T cell receptor beta chains follows, all from one sample in a study of cytomegalovirus exposure and HLA in healthy donors. Generated by immunoSEQ multiplex PCR, the TCRdb table keeps only in-frame clones and is missing some. This table holds 90,000 to 130,000 clones, around 83% found once. Material: PBMCs. Receptors were obtained from a woman in her sixties or seventies in good health and CMV-seropositive. Both conserved end residues are part of each CDR3. The D gene is left open where the match is weak. Part of the rows lack a size; the others show once, few, many or a class for expanded clones.

>NA|NA|TRBV28|TRBJ2-4
CASSLYVGGLAKNIQYF
TGTGCCAGCAGTTTATATGTAGGAGGACTAGCCAAAAACATTCAGTACTTC
>TRBD1|NA|TRBV18|TRBJ2-2
CASSPPGQGNTGELFF
TGTGCCAGCTCACCACCCGGACAGGGGAACACCGGGGAGCTGTTTTTT
>TRBD2|NA|TRBV6-5|TRBJ2-7
CASSYKGTNLHYEQYF
TGTGCCAGCAGTTACAAGGGGACTAACCTACACTACGAGCAGTACTTC
>NA|NA|TRBV10-3|TRBJ1-6
CAISREGRDSPLHF
TGTGCCATCAGTAGAGAGGGTAGGGATTCACCCCTCCACTTT
>NA|NA|TRBV28|TRBJ1-5
CASSFRGAGNQPQHF
TGTGCCAGCAGTTTTCGGGGGGCTGGCAATCAGCCCCAGCATTTT
>TRBD1|NA|TRBV6-1|TRBJ1-5
CASSVLQGIGILSNQPQHF
TGTGCCAGCAGTGTCCTACAGGGGATCGGTATTCTTAGCAATCAGCCCCAGCATTTT
>TRBD2|NA|TRBV5-5|TRBJ2-7
CASSPAPGLAAYEQYF
TGTGCCAGCAGCCCGGCGCCGGGACTAGCGGCATACGAGCAGTACTTC
>TRBD1|NA|TRBV18|TRBJ1-1
CASSTTGEAAEAFF
TGTGCCAGCTCAACGACAGGGGAGGCTGCTGAAGCTTTCTTT
>NA|few|TRBV1|TRBJ2-3
CTSSHARTYSDTQYF
TGCACCAGCAGCCACGCTAGGACTTATTCAGATACGCAGTATTTT
>TRBD2|NA|TRBV28|TRBJ2-7
CASRHVVGGTTYSYEQYF
TGTGCCAGCAGACACGTAGTGGGGGGGACGACTTATTCCTACGAGCAGTACTTC
>TRBD2|once|TRBV5-1|TRBJ2-3
CASRLAEPTDTQYF
TGCGCCAGCCGACTAGCGGAGCCCACAGATACGCAGTATTTT